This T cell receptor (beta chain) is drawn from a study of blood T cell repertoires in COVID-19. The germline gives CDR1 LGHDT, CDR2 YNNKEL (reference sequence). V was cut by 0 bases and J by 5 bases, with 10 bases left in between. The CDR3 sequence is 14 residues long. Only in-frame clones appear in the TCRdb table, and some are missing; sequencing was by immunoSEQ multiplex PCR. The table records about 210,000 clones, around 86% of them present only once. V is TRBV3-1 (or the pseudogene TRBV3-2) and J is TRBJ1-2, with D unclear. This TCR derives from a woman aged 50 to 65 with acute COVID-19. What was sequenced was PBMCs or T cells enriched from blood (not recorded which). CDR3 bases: TGTGCCAGCAGCCAAGATCAGGCAGTATATGGCTACACCTTC. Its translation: CASSQDQAVYGYTF.